The 9 T cell receptor beta chains presented below share a single source sample, sequenced in a study of T-cell reconstitution after alpha-beta-depleted transplantation in children. This sample's TCRbeta library carried unique molecular identifier barcodes. TCRdb analysed the PCR reads with MiXCR anew, one entry per CDR3 protein. This sample has 500,000 to 650,000 distinct CDR3 sequences; approximately 10% occur once, and the top ten carry less than 15%. The specimen was PBMCs, mostly from graft donor cells, collected 180 days after TCRalphabeta/CD19-depleted stem cell transplant. Every receptor here comes from a female patient aged 2 to 10 who had a stem cell transplant for aplastic anemia, so the T cells may come from the graft donor.

This clonotype was seen repeatedly, ten times or more. The rearrangement joins TRBV7-8 to TRBJ1-2, with 9 bases aligning to TRBD1. CDR3 length equals 15 residues. V shed 5 bases and J 7 bases; nucleotides not matched to a gene: 11. CDR1 is SGHVS, CDR2 FQNEAQ, per germline. The CDR3 here is CASSPRDRVHFGYTF. CDR3 in DNA: TGTGCCAGCAGCCCCCGGGACAGGGTACATTTTGGCTACACCTTC.

J is TRBJ2-2 and V is TRBV12-3 or TRBV12-4, with D possibly being TRBD1 (6 bases). The CDR3 has 17 amino acids. V was pared by 1 base and J by 3 bases, with 15 bases between. In nucleotides, the CDR3 is TGTGCCAGCAGTTTAGATTTCGCCACAGGGTACACCGGGGAGCTGTTTTTT. Translating it yields CASSLDFATGYTGELFF.

The chain links TRBV5-4 to TRBJ2-1, with TRBD2 matching over 8 bases. CDR3 length: 15 residues. Trimming took 4 bases from V and 7 from J; bases not matched to a gene: 10. CDR1 and CDR2 (germline): SGHNT, YYREEE (reference sequence). The CDR3 DNA reads TGTGCCAGCAGCACGGGACTAGGGGAGAGGAATGAGCAGTTCTTC. Translating gives CASSTGLGERNEQFF. Drawing the rest from reference TRBV5-4 and TRBJ2-1, the complete variable domain is ETGVTQSPTHLIKTRGQQVTLRCSSQSGHNTVSWYQQALGQGPQFIFQYYREEENGRGNFPPRFSGLQFPNYSSELNVNALELDDSALYLCASSTGLGERNEQFFGPGTRLTVL.

This clonotype has only a few counts. The rearrangement uses TRBV13 and TRBJ2-1; D may be TRBD2 (6 bases). The CDR3 is 16 amino acids. Germline loops: CDR1 PRHDT, CDR2 FYEKMQ (reference sequence). V dropped 5 bases and J dropped 0 bases, with 14 bases sitting between them. CDR3 DNA sequence: TGTGCCAGCAGCCCACGACGGGAGACCTCCTACAATGAGCAGTTCTTC. It encodes CASSPRRETSYNEQFF.

This clonotype was seen ten or more times. The V and J genes are TRBV28 and TRBJ1-4; possible D gene TRBD1, 5 bases. This CDR3 comprises 14 residues. With 5 bases removed from V and 3 bases from J, the gap between germline ends came to 10 bases. CDR1 is MDHEN, CDR2 SYDVKM, per germline. The CDR3 DNA reads TGTGCCAGCAGTCTCGGGGGGTCTAATGAAAAACTGTTTTTT. Translated, it gives CASSLGGSNEKLFF.

This clonotype was seen ten or more times. The rearrangement links TRBV12-3 or TRBV12-4 to TRBJ1-5; 8 bases match TRBD1. This CDR3 region has 13 residues. The J segment lost 6 bases and the V segment lost 5 bases, leaving 3 bases of the junction unmatched. For the CDR3, the DNA is TGTGCCAGCAGTGGACAGGGAGGTCAGCCCCAGCATTTT. This sequence encodes CASSGQGGQPQHF.

This sequence joins TRBV21-1 and TRBJ2-7; the tabulated D call, TRBD1, remains unverified against the DNA. TRBV21-1 is a pseudogene locus. This CDR3 is built from 17 residues. DNA for the CDR3: TGTGCCAGCAGCAAGGGAGGAAAGGGGGCACGAGAATACGAGCAGTACGTC. As protein: CASSKGGKGAREYEQYV.

There are many counts of this clonotype. This sequence joins TRBV28 and TRBJ2-1; the match to TRBD2 covers 13 bases. The CDR3 spans 16 residues. The germline V gene encodes CDR1 MDHEN and CDR2 SYDVKM. With V trimmed by 9 bases and J by 7 bases, 12 bases remained unmatched. CDR3 nucleotide sequence: TGTGCCAGTATCTATTCGGGACTAGCGGGAAGGAATGAGCAGTTCTTC. Translating it yields CASIYSGLAGRNEQFF.

This clonotype was counted only a few times. The V gene is TRBV2, the J gene TRBJ2-1, with TRBD2 matching 13 bases. Losses at the gene ends were 7 bases for V and 4 bases for J; bases not matched to a gene: 7. CDR1 SNHLY and CDR2 FYNNEI come from the germline V gene. This CDR3 contains 16 residues. The CDR3 nucleotides read TGTGCCAGCATGAAAAGGACTAGCGGGGGATACAATGAGCAGTTCTTC. Translated: CASMKRTSGGYNEQFF.